These T cell receptor beta chains were read from a single sample in a study of blood T cell repertoires in COVID-19. The protocol was immunoSEQ multiplex PCR, while the TCRdb copy is restricted to in-frame clones and leaves out a portion. The sample includes about 410,000 clones, 75% to 90% of them seen just once. Sequences were obtained from peripheral blood. Receptor source: a woman between 40 and 55 years old with COVID-19, enrolled during active disease. Each CDR3 is given with its conserved first and last residue. The order of the fields is V gene, J gene, D gene, clone size, CDR3 DNA, CDR3 protein. The D gene is left open where the match is weak. Not all rows give a size; the values are once, few, many and, for expanded clones, a class.

V: TRBV29-1
J: TRBJ1-2
D: TRBD1
size: NA
DNA: TGCAGCGTTGAGATTCAGGGGGACTATGGCTACACCTTC
CDR3: CSVEIQGDYGYTF

V: TRBV6-5
J: TRBJ1-5
D: NA
size: few
DNA: TGTGCCAGCAGCGCGGGCCAGGGAGGAAATCAGCCCCAGCATTTT
CDR3: CASSAGQGGNQPQHF

V: TRBV19
J: TRBJ2-7
D: NA
size: NA
DNA: TGTGCCAGTACCGGGACTCACAGCTCCTACGAGCAGTACTTC
CDR3: CASTGTHSSYEQYF

V: TRBV6-5
J: TRBJ1-3
D: NA
size: NA
DNA: TGTGCCAGCAGTCGAAAAGGGGGAGGAAACACCATATATTTT
CDR3: CASSRKGGGNTIYF

V: TRBV10-3
J: TRBJ2-7
D: NA
size: NA
DNA: TGTGCCATCAGTGACCCAGGCGGGACCTCCTACGAGCAGTACTTC
CDR3: CAISDPGGTSYEQYF

V: TRBV5-1
J: TRBJ2-3
D: NA
size: NA
DNA: TGCGCCAGCAGCTCGAGCACAGATACGCAGTATTTT
CDR3: CASSSSTDTQYF

V: TRBV4-3
J: TRBJ2-1
D: TRBD2
size: NA
DNA: TGCGCCAGCAGCCAAGAAGCGGGGGAGTCCTACAATGAGCAGTTCTTC
CDR3: CASSQEAGESYNEQFF

V: TRBV19
J: TRBJ2-2
D: NA
size: NA
DNA: TGTGCCAGTACCAGGGGCCACCTTACGATAGGGGAGCTGTTTTTT
CDR3: CASTRGHLTIGELFF

V: TRBV7-2
J: TRBJ1-1
D: NA
size: NA
DNA: TGTGCCAGCAGCTACAATGCCGCCGAAGCTTTCTTT
CDR3: CASSYNAAEAFF

V: TRBV7-8
J: TRBJ2-7
D: NA
size: once
DNA: TGTGCCAGCAGCTTAGTATCCTCCTACGAGCAGTACTTC
CDR3: CASSLVSSYEQYF

V: TRBV7-9
J: TRBJ1-2
D: TRBD1
size: NA
DNA: TGTGCCAGCAGCTCAATTAGGCGGGACAGGGAAGGAGGTAGCTATGGCTACACCTTC
CDR3: CASSSIRRDREGGSYGYTF

V: TRBV9
J: TRBJ1-1
D: NA
size: NA
DNA: TGTGCCAGCAGCGTAGCCCACATCACTGAAGCTTTCTTT
CDR3: CASSVAHITEAFF

V: TRBV4-1
J: TRBJ2-1
D: NA
size: NA
DNA: TGCGCCAGCAGCCAAGATGGCGCAGGCTACAATGAGCAGTTCTTC
CDR3: CASSQDGAGYNEQFF

V: TRBV27
J: TRBJ1-2
D: NA
size: NA
DNA: TGTGCCAGCAGTTTATATCCGGGGTCGGATGGCTACACCTTC
CDR3: CASSLYPGSDGYTF

V: TRBV10-3
J: TRBJ1-2
D: TRBD1
size: NA
DNA: TGTGCCATCAGAGATGTGGGGACAGGCTATAACTATGGCTACACCTTC
CDR3: CAIRDVGTGYNYGYTF

V: TRBV7-3
J: TRBJ2-1
D: TRBD1
size: NA
DNA: TGTGCCAGCAGCTTAGACAGGGATCGTGAGCAGTTCTTC
CDR3: CASSLDRDREQFF

V: TRBV29-1
J: TRBJ2-7
D: TRBD1
size: NA
DNA: TGCAGCGTTGTTAGTCTGGGCAGGGGGCTGTACGAGCAGTACTTC
CDR3: CSVVSLGRGLYEQYF

V: TRBV4-1
J: TRBJ2-6
D: TRBD1
size: NA
DNA: TGCGCCAGCAGCCAAGATGGGGGGGACAGGGCTGACTCTGGGGCCAACGTCCTGACTTTC
CDR3: CASSQDGGDRADSGANVLTF

V: TRBV28
J: TRBJ1-2
D: NA
size: once
DNA: TGTGCCAGCAGTTTATCACTCTATGGCTACACCTTC
CDR3: CASSLSLYGYTF

V: TRBV19
J: TRBJ1-1
D: TRBD1
size: NA
DNA: TGTGCCACAAAGACCGGGGACAGGGGCTTGAACACTGAAGCTTTCTTT
CDR3: CATKTGDRGLNTEAFF

V: TRBV28
J: TRBJ2-3
D: TRBD1
size: NA
DNA: TGTGCCCTTGGACAGGGACCAGATACGCAGTATTTT
CDR3: CALGQGPDTQYF

V: TRBV19
J: TRBJ1-2
D: NA
size: NA
DNA: TGTGCCAGTAGTATAAGGGGCTATGGCTACACCTTC
CDR3: CASSIRGYGYTF

V: TRBV3-1/TRBV3-2
J: TRBJ2-3
D: NA
size: NA
DNA: TGTGCCAGCAGCCACCCTAGGAACTCCGAGACGGATACGCAGTATTTT
CDR3: CASSHPRNSETDTQYF

V: TRBV19
J: TRBJ2-1
D: TRBD1
size: NA
DNA: TGTGCCAGTAGGGGACAGCCGTCCTACAATGAGCAGTTCTTC
CDR3: CASRGQPSYNEQFF

V: TRBV6-5
J: TRBJ2-3
D: TRBD2
size: NA
DNA: TGTGCCAGCAGTTACTCGCCTAGCGGGGGGGCCGATACGCAGTATTTT
CDR3: CASSYSPSGGADTQYF

V: TRBV19
J: TRBJ1-5
D: TRBD1
size: NA
DNA: TGTGCCAGTAGTCCCCTTGAGGGACAGGGTGGACAGCCCCAGCATTTT
CDR3: CASSPLEGQGGQPQHF

V: TRBV6-1
J: TRBJ2-3
D: TRBD1
size: few
DNA: TGTGCCAGCAGTGGACAGGGGGGCCCCTCCACAGATACGCAGTATTTT
CDR3: CASSGQGGPSTDTQYF

V: TRBV27
J: TRBJ1-2
D: TRBD1
size: NA
DNA: TGTGCCAGCAGTTTATCGCCCCGGGACAGGGCGAACTATGGCTACACCTTC
CDR3: CASSLSPRDRANYGYTF

V: TRBV7-3
J: TRBJ1-2
D: NA
size: once
DNA: TGTGCCAGCAGCCTAAAAGGGGGGGATGGCTACACCTTC
CDR3: CASSLKGGDGYTF

V: TRBV19
J: TRBJ2-7
D: NA
size: few
DNA: TGTGCCAGTAGTCATGACAGAAGCTCCTACGAGCAGTACTTC
CDR3: CASSHDRSSYEQYF

V: TRBV6-5
J: TRBJ1-2
D: TRBD1
size: NA
DNA: TGTGCCAGCAGTTACCATCAACAGGGGAACTATGGCTACACCTTC
CDR3: CASSYHQQGNYGYTF

V: TRBV4-3
J: TRBJ1-4
D: TRBD1
size: NA
DNA: TGCGCCAGCAGCCAAGATAGTGGGGCAGGGGGCGGGTTGTTGGCTAATGAAAAACTGTTTTTT
CDR3: CASSQDSGAGGGLLANEKLFF

V: TRBV7-3
J: TRBJ2-3
D: TRBD2
size: NA
DNA: TGTGCCAGCAGCGCGGGAGGGGGTCCAACAGATACGCAGTATTTT
CDR3: CASSAGGGPTDTQYF

V: TRBV7-8
J: TRBJ2-1
D: TRBD1
size: NA
DNA: TGTGCCAGCAGCTTAGGTCGCCGGACAGGAGGTAATGAGCAGTTCTTC
CDR3: CASSLGRRTGGNEQFF

V: TRBV27
J: TRBJ2-7
D: NA
size: NA
DNA: TGTGCCAGCAGTTTAAGGTCAGGGTTGGACGAGCAGTACTTC
CDR3: CASSLRSGLDEQYF

V: TRBV6-2/TRBV6-3
J: TRBJ1-2
D: NA
size: NA
DNA: TGTGCCAGCAGTACAGGGCTCAACTATGGCTACACCTTC
CDR3: CASSTGLNYGYTF

V: TRBV10-3
J: TRBJ1-2
D: TRBD1
size: NA
DNA: TGTGCCATCAGGGCCCCCGGGACAGGGGACAACTATGGCTACACCTTC
CDR3: CAIRAPGTGDNYGYTF

V: TRBV28
J: TRBJ1-2
D: NA
size: NA
DNA: TGTGCCAGCAGGGAGACGGAGAACTATGGCTACACCTTC
CDR3: CASRETENYGYTF

V: TRBV7-3
J: TRBJ2-7
D: TRBD2
size: once
DNA: TGTGCCAGCAGCCTTTCCGGGGCTAGCGGCTCCTACGAGCAGTACTTC
CDR3: CASSLSGASGSYEQYF

V: TRBV6-1
J: TRBJ1-6
D: TRBD1
size: NA
DNA: TGTGCCAGCAGTGACAGGGGGATCAATTCACCCCTCCACTTT
CDR3: CASSDRGINSPLHF

V: TRBV7-9
J: TRBJ1-2
D: NA
size: NA
DNA: TGTGCCAGCAGCTCCTCCCTCGGCTACACCTTC
CDR3: CASSSSLGYTF

V: TRBV6-5
J: TRBJ2-3
D: NA
size: NA
DNA: TGTGCCAGCAGTCGGACAGATACGCAGTATTTT
CDR3: CASSRTDTQYF

V: TRBV28
J: TRBJ2-7
D: TRBD2
size: NA
DNA: TGTGCCAGCAGTTGGGACTATTTGAGGGAGCAGTACTTC
CDR3: CASSWDYLREQYF

V: TRBV27
J: TRBJ1-1
D: NA
size: NA
DNA: TGTGCCAGCAGTTTTTTCGGGCAGGGTAGAGTAGCTTTCTTT
CDR3: CASSFFGQGRVAFF

V: TRBV3-1/TRBV3-2
J: TRBJ2-1
D: NA
size: NA
DNA: TGTGCCAGCAGCCCCCCGGGAAACAATGAGCAGTTCTTC
CDR3: CASSPPGNNEQFF

V: TRBV7-9
J: TRBJ1-5
D: NA
size: NA
DNA: TGTGCCAGCAGCTTAGTCGGAGGGTTCAATCAGCCCCAGCATTTT
CDR3: CASSLVGGFNQPQHF

V: TRBV7-3
J: TRBJ1-1
D: NA
size: once
DNA: TGTGCCAGCAGCCAGCAAGGGTCTGGGGTTGGGAGCACTGAAGCTTTCTTT
CDR3: CASSQQGSGVGSTEAFF

V: TRBV5-5
J: TRBJ2-7
D: TRBD1
size: NA
DNA: TGTGCCAGCAGCTATTGGGACAGAACCTACGAGCAGTACTTC
CDR3: CASSYWDRTYEQYF

V: TRBV10-3
J: TRBJ1-3
D: NA
size: NA
DNA: TGTGCCATCAGTGAGCTCGGGGTTGCTGGAAACACCATATATTTT
CDR3: CAISELGVAGNTIYF

V: TRBV19
J: TRBJ1-1
D: NA
size: NA
DNA: TGTGCCAGTCAAAACATTGACAGTTACACTGAAGCTTTCTTT
CDR3: CASQNIDSYTEAFF

V: TRBV30
J: TRBJ2-7
D: NA
size: NA
DNA: TGTGCCTGGGCCGCCTTGGGGGCGATAAACGAGCAGTACTTC
CDR3: CAWAALGAINEQYF

V: TRBV13
J: TRBJ1-5
D: NA
size: NA
DNA: TGTGCCAGCAGCTTAACTTCCGGGACATCGGATCAGCCCCAGCATTTT
CDR3: CASSLTSGTSDQPQHF

V: TRBV27
J: TRBJ1-1
D: TRBD1
size: NA
DNA: TGTGCCAGCTGGGGACAGGGTATTGGCACTGAAGCTTTCTTT
CDR3: CASWGQGIGTEAFF